The 12 T cell receptor beta chains presented below share a single source sample, sequenced in a study of T cell responses to AZD1222 COVID-19 vaccine. Here immunoSEQ multiplex PCR was the method, and the copy in TCRdb shows in-frame clones only, minus some. The sample holds more than 150,000 clones; under 95% are singletons and the top ten take 0.99%. This sample comprised peripheral blood, obtained on day 0 of AZD1222 vaccination. The origin of the receptors is an adult in good health.

The chain joins TRBV27 to TRBJ2-1, with 9 bases that match TRBD2. The CDR3 extends over 16 amino acids. The germline V gene has CDR1 MNHEY and CDR2 SMNVEV (reference sequence). The ends lost 5 bases at V and 4 bases at J; junction bases unmatched: 9. For the CDR3, the DNA is TGTGCCAGCAGTCGGGAGGGTAGCGGGGGTTACAATGAGCAGTTCTTC. This encodes CASSREGSGGYNEQFF.

The chain couples TRBV5-6 to TRBJ1-6; D not certain. With 4 bases removed from V and 5 bases from J, the gap between germline ends came to 10 bases. Germline V gene data show CDR1 as SGHDT and CDR2 as YYEEEE. The CDR3 sequence is 14 residues long. The CDR3 coding sequence is TGTGCCAGCAGCCCCTGGACGGATAATTCACCCCTCCACTTT. Protein sequence: CASSPWTDNSPLHF.

The gene calls are TRBV5-6 and TRBJ2-4; D may be TRBD2 (6 bases). The V end lost 0 bases, the J end lost 2 bases, and 15 bases lay between the germline ends. The germline gives CDR1 SGHDT, CDR2 YYEEEE. This CDR3 comprises 17 residues. The CDR3 region has the DNA TGTGCCAGCAGCTTGGGCCAGGGAGGCCTATCCAAAAACATTCAGTACTTC. It codes for CASSLGQGGLSKNIQYF.

The chain is built from TRBV19 and TRBJ2-3, with TRBD2 as a possible D gene (5 bases). The V end lost 7 bases, the J end lost 3 bases, and 14 bases lay between the germline ends. This CDR3 has 14 residues. CDR1 is LNHDA and CDR2 is SQIVND in the germline V gene (reference sequence). CDR3 sequence reads: CASKHRQRTDTQYF. DNA for the CDR3: TGTGCCAGTAAACATAGGCAGCGGACAGATACGCAGTATTTT. Filled out from reference TRBV19 and TRBJ2-3, the complete variable domain reads DGGITQSPKYLFRKEGQNVTLSCEQNLNHDAMYWYRQDPGQGLRLIYYSQIVNDFQKGDIAEGYSVSREKKESFPLTVTSAQKNPTAFYLCASKHRQRTDTQYFGPGTRLTVL.

The rearrangement joins TRBV6-5 to TRBJ2-1, with D perhaps TRBD1 (5 bases). The CDR3 covers 15 residues. Germline assignment: CDR1 MNHEY and CDR2 SVGAGI. V lost 5 bases to trimming and J lost 5 bases, with 16 bases between them. The CDR3 spells CASSQYGRQHNEQFF. Here the CDR3 DNA reads TGTGCCAGCAGTCAATATGGGCGACAGCACAATGAGCAGTTCTTC.

The chain couples TRBV4-2 to TRBJ2-1; 9 bases are shared with TRBD2. The CDR3 is made up of 14 amino acids. Germline V CDR1 and CDR2: LGHNA, YNFKEQ. V dropped 4 bases and J dropped 4; count of bases not matched to a gene: 2. Written as DNA, the CDR3 is TGTGCCAGCAGCCGGACTAGCGAGTACAATGAGCAGTTCTTC. Protein product: CASSRTSEYNEQFF.

This rearrangement joins TRBV19 to TRBJ2-7; 14 bases are shared with TRBD2. Losses at the gene ends were 5 bases for V and 4 bases for J; bases not matched to a gene: 4. This CDR3 contains 15 residues. CDR1 and CDR2 (germline): LNHDA, SQIVND (reference sequence). The chain's CDR3 is CASSPGLAGGYEQYF. The CDR3 DNA sequence: TGTGCCAGTAGTCCCGGACTAGCGGGAGGTTACGAGCAGTACTTC.

The chain uses TRBV27 and TRBJ2-1, with D possibly matching TRBD1 (5 bases). The CDR3 sequence is 13 residues long. Germline CDR1 MNHEY, CDR2 SMNVEV (reference sequence). The V end was cut by 8 bases, the J end by 6 bases, with 14 bases between. The CDR3 sequence is CASSLGVLNEQFF. The CDR3 coding sequence is TGTGCCAGCTCCCTAGGGGTCCTCAATGAGCAGTTCTTC.

The chain has TRBV6-5 and TRBJ1-4; D remains ambiguous. Trimming left V 6 bases short and J 0 bases short, with 8 bases between. Germline values: CDR1 MNHEY, CDR2 SVGAGI. CDR3 size: 14 residues. For the CDR3, the DNA is TGTGCCAGCAGGGACTCTGCAACTAATGAAAAACTGTTTTTT. It specifies CASRDSATNEKLFF.

Turning to this clone: The same CDR3 is also encoded by other DNA sequences in this sample. V gene TRBV15 combines with J gene TRBJ2-5; D might be TRBD2 (7 bases). Trimming took 1 base from V and 5 from J, leaving 8 bases between them. Germline V gene sequence: CDR1 LNHNV, CDR2 YYDKDF (reference sequence). The CDR3 extends over 13 amino acids. In DNA, the CDR3 is TGTGCCACCAGCAGAGGGGGGGGCGAGACCCAGTACTTC. It specifies CATSRGGGETQYF. Filled out from reference TRBV15 and TRBJ2-5, the complete variable domain reads DAMVIQNPRYQVTQFGKPVTLSCSQTLNHNVMYWYQQKSSQAPKLLFHYYDKDFNNEADTPDNFQSRRPNTSFCFLDIRSPGLGDTAMYLCATSRGGGETQYFGPGTRLLVL.

V and J are TRBV2 and TRBJ1-1, with D hard to call. Looked up from germline, CDR1 is SNHLY and CDR2 is FYNNEI. This CDR3 region has 16 residues. Trimming took 5 bases from V and 0 from J, leaving 16 bases between them. CDR3 sequence (DNA): TGTGCCAGCAGTCCCCGGGCCTTATCCCTGAACACTGAAGCTTTCTTT. It translates to CASSPRALSLNTEAFF. The full variable domain, completed using reference TRBV2 and TRBJ1-1, is EPEVTQTPSHQVTQMGQEVILRCVPISNHLYFYWYRQILGQKVEFLVSFYNNEISEKSEIFDDQFSVERPDGSNFTLKIRSTKLEDSAMYFCASSPRALSLNTEAFFGQGTRLTVV.

The J gene is TRBJ2-3, the V gene TRBV11-3; D not certain. Germline CDR1 and CDR2: SGHNT and YENEEA. CDR3 length equals 13 residues. Trimming took off 5 bases at V and 4 bases at J, with 10 bases between the two ends. DNA of the CDR3: TGTGCCAGCAGCCCCACTGGCGCAGATACGCAGTATTTT. Its translation is CASSPTGADTQYF. Filled out from reference TRBV11-3 and TRBJ2-3, the complete variable domain reads EAGVVQSPRYKIIEKKQPVAFWCNPISGHNTLYWYLQNLGQGPELLIRYENEEAVDDSQLPKDRFSAERLKGVDSTLKIQPAELGDSAVYLCASSPTGADTQYFGPGTRLTVL.